This T cell receptor (beta chain) was captured by sequencing in a study of shared clonotypes between healthy human individuals. Genomic DNA from each subset was divided evenly over several immunoSEQ plates. Sorted subsets were amplified in replicate PCRs using 200 to 250 ng DNA, 30,000 to 35,000 T cell genomes. Sequenced by immunoSEQ multiplex PCR; TCRdb stores in-frame clones only, minus some. The sample consists of around 700,000 clones, approximately 74% of them appearing once. This CDR3 has 15 residues. V was cut by 2 bases and J by 4 bases, with 12 bases left in between. CDR1 is MNHNY and CDR2 is SVGAGI in the germline V gene (reference sequence).

The specimen sequenced was memory CD4+ T cells sorted from blood. Regarding subset: CD45RA-negative fraction. The rearrangement links TRBV6-6 to TRBJ1-5; tentatively, D is TRBD1 (5 bases). This sequence was found in a woman aged 25 to 39 in good health. CDR3 bases: TGTGCCAGCAGTTACCAGGGAAGATGGAATCAGCCCCAGCATTTT. Its protein product is CASSYQGRWNQPQHF.